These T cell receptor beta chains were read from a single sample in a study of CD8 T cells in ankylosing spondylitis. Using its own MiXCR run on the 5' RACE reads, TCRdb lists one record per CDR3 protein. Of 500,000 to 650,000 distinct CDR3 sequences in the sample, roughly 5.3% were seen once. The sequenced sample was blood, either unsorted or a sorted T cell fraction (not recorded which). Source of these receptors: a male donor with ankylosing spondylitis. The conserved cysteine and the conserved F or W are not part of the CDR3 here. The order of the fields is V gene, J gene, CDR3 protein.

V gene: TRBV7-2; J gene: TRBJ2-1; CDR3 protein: ASSQKWTGFSYNEQF
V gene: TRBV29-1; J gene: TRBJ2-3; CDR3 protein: SVEDTGATDTQY
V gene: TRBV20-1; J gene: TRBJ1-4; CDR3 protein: SARTPGGEKLF
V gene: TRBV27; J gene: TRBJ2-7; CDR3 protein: ASSSRQSPSYEQY
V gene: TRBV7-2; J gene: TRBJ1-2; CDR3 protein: ATRTGNYGYT
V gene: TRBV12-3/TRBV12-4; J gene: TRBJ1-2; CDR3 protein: ASSPTGVGGYT
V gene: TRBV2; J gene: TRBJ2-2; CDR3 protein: ASKTGSANTGELF
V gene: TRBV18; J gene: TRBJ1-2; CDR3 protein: ASSPVFPGTALYGYT
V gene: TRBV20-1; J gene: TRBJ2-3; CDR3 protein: SARDLAGGDSDTQY
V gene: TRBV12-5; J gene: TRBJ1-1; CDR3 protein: ASGLAGTTEAF
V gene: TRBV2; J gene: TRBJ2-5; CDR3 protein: ASRSPVEETQY
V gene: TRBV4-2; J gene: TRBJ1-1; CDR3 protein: ASSQEVLRVSF
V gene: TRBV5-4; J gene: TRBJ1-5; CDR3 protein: ASSTGGSNQPQH
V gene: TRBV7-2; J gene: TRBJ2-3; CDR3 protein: ASSFGLQGPDTQY
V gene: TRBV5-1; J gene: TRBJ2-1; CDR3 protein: ASSLSGGKGQF
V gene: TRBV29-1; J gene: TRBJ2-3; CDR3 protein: SVRTSGGPDTQY
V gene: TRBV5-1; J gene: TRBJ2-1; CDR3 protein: ASSLGAGSNEQF
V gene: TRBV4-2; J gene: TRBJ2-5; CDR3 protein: ASSPDRGYNQY
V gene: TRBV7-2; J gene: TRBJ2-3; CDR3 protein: ASSSYGTTQDTQY
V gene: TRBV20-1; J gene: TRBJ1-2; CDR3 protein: SARIRQTGANYGYT
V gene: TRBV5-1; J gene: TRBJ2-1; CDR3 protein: ASSSPSGGLYNEQF
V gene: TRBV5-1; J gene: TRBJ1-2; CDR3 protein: ASRIAGDGYT
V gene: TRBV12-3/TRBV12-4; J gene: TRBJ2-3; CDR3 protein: ASSSGQGRTDTQY
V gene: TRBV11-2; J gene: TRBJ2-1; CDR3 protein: ASSLDGRGGAYNEQF
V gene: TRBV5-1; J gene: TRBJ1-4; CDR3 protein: ASSPDLGDSYEKLF
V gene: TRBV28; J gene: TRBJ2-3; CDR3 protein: ASSKFMDTQY
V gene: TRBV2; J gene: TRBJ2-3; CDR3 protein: ASSGLNTDTQY
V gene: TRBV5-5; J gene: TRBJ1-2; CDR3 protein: ASSFGWYRRGGYT
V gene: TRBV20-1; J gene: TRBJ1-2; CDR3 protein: SARDLLGGYT
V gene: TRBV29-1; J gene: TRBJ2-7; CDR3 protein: SADGGQGTYEQY
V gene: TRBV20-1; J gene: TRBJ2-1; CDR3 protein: SARDRRTSASEQF
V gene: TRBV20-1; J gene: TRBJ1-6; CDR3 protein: SARDSGSGSPLH
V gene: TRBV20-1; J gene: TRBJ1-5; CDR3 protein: SANTEGSRNQPQH
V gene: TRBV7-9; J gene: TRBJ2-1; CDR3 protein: ASSPTRRAYNEQF
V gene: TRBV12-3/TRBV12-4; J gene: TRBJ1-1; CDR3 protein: ASSRIGGTEAF
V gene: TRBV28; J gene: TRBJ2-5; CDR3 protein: ASSVLRGRGQETQY
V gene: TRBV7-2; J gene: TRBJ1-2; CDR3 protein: ASSLEPGGFGYT